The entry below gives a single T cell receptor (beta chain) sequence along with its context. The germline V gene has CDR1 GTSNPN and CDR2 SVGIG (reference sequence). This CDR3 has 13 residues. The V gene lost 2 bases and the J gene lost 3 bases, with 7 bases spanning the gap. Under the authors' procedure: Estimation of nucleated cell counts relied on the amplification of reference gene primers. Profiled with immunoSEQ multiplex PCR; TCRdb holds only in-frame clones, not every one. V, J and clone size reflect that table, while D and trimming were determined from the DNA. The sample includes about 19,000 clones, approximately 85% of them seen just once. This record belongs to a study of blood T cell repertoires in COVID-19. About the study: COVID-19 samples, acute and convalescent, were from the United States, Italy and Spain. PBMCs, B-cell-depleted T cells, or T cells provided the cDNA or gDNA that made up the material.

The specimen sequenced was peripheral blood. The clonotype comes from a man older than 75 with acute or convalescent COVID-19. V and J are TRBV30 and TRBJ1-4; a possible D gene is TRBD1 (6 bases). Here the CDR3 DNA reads TGTGCCTGGAGTACAGGGTCTAATGAAAAACTGTTTTTT. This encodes CAWSTGSNEKLFF.